The 13 T cell receptor beta chains listed next were all sequenced from one sample in a study of T-cell reconstitution after alpha-beta-depleted transplantation in children. Unique molecular identifiers were used to barcode this TCRbeta library. Using its own MiXCR run on the PCR reads, TCRdb lists one record per CDR3 protein. The data show approximately 590,000 distinct CDR3 sequences, with about 10% seen just once and about 4% held by the top ten. Source: PBMCs from the stem cell graft donor, taken from the stem cell graft. The receptors were sampled from a human donor who donated a stem cell graft to a child with acute myeloid leukemia.

A few counts support this clonotype. This chain links TRBV20-1 with TRBJ2-5; TRBD1 or TRBD2 may be the D gene (6 bases each). CDR1 DFQATT and CDR2 SNEGSKA come from the germline V gene (reference sequence). The CDR3 sequence is 14 residues long. V was cut by 6 bases and J by 5 bases, with 19 bases left in between. In nucleotides, the CDR3 is TGCAGTGCAACCACGGGGGCGGGAACCGAGACCCAGTACTTC. This codes for CSATTGAGTETQYF.

The chain recombines TRBV7-2 with TRBJ1-1, with D tentatively TRBD1 (5 bases). The V gene's germline CDR1 is SGHTA and CDR2 FQGNSA. The CDR3 has 13 residues. V gave up 5 bases and J gave up 7 bases, with 14 bases separating them. The CDR3 reads CASSRWTTVEAFF. For the CDR3, the DNA is TGTGCCAGCAGCCGATGGACGACAGTTGAAGCTTTCTTT.

V and J are TRBV5-1 and TRBJ1-4, with D tentatively TRBD1 (5 bases). Germline lookup yields CDR1 SGHRS and CDR2 YFSETQ. V shed 1 base and J shed 10 bases, with 14 bases lying between them. This CDR3 region has 14 residues. The CDR3 here is CASSLIQGGGKLFF. The CDR3 DNA sequence: TGCGCCAGCAGCTTGATCCAGGGCGGTGGAAAACTGTTTTTT. The full variable domain, with the rest looked up from reference TRBV5-1 and TRBJ1-4, is KAGVTQTPRYLIKTRGQQVTLSCSPISGHRSVSWYQQTPGQGLQFLFEYFSETQRNKGNFPGRFSGRQFSNSRSEMNVSTLELGDSALYLCASSLIQGGGKLFFGSGTQLSVL.

The table lists this clonotype with a few counts. The chain carries TRBV29-1 and TRBJ2-5, with a tentative D call TRBD1 (6 bases). With 1 base removed from V and 5 bases from J, the gap between germline ends came to 14 bases. Germline V gene lookup returns CDR1 SQVTM and CDR2 ANQGSEA. There are 14 residues in the CDR3. In nucleotides, the CDR3 is TGCAGCGTTGAAGTCCAGGGGAATGTGGAGACCCAGTACTTC. Amino acid sequence: CSVEVQGNVETQYF.

This clonotype turned up a few times. The CDR3 sequence is CASSGPTVYNEQFF. The CDR3 nucleotides are TGTGCCAGCAGTGGCCCGACAGTCTACAATGAGCAGTTCTTC. The rearrangement links TRBV25-1 to TRBJ2-1; D perhaps matches TRBD1 (5 bases). Germline CDR1 is MGHDK and CDR2 is SYGVNS. The V end was cut by 4 bases, the J end by 3 bases, with 10 bases between. The CDR3 runs 14 residues. Full variable domain (rest looked up from reference TRBV25-1 and TRBJ2-1): EADIYQTPRYLVIGTGKKITLECSQTMGHDKMYWYQQDPGMELHLIHYSYGVNSTEKGDLSSESTVSRIRTEHFPLTLESARPSHTSQYLCASSGPTVYNEQFFGPGTRLTVL.

This sequence joins TRBV12-3 or TRBV12-4 and TRBJ1-1; D possibly corresponds to TRBD1 (5 bases). The CDR3 loop spans 13 amino acids. The V and J ends lost 4 bases and 3 bases respectively, with 9 bases between them. DNA for the CDR3: TGTGCCAGCAGTTACAGGAGGGACACTGAAGCTTTCTTT. Its translation: CASSYRRDTEAFF.

Remarks on this clonotype: Germline and junction disagree at one end, which may indicate a read error. This chain links TRBV5-6 with TRBJ2-1, with TRBD2 as a possible D gene (6 bases). Germline CDR1 is SGHDT and CDR2 is YYEEEE. There are 15 residues in the CDR3. The CDR3 sequence is CASSQGGTPYNEQFF. The CDR3 nucleotides read TGTGCCAGCAGCCAGGGTGGGACTCCCTATAATGAGCAGTTCTTC.

This clonotype has only a few counts. The chain employs TRBV4-2 and TRBJ2-6, with 9 bases fitting TRBD1. The trim removed 3 bases at V and 3 bases at J, leaving 9 bases unmatched. The CDR3 has 18 amino acids. From germline, CDR1 is LGHNA and CDR2 YNFKEQ. The CDR3, as DNA: TGTGCCAGCAGCCAGTGGACAGGGGCGGGGGTTGGGGCCAACGTCCTGACTTTC. Translated: CASSQWTGAGVGANVLTF.

The chain has TRBV29-1 and TRBJ2-1; 8 nucleotides agree with TRBD2. V shed 6 bases and J 4 bases; nucleotides not matched to a gene: 14. The CDR3 spans 16 residues. CDR1 is SQVTM and CDR2 is ANQGSEA in the germline V gene. The CDR3 is CSVPDPLAGYYNEQFF. The CDR3 nucleotides read TGCAGCGTGCCCGACCCCTTAGCGGGGTATTACAATGAGCAGTTCTTC.

V gene TRBV19 combines with J gene TRBJ2-5; the D is unclear. The germline V gene has CDR1 LNHDA and CDR2 SQIVND (reference sequence). V was cut by 10 bases and J by 2 bases, with 14 bases left in between. CDR3 length: 13 amino acids. CDR3 in amino acids: CATRRQDQETQYF. The CDR3 DNA is TGTGCCACCAGAAGACAAGATCAAGAGACCCAGTACTTC.

The chain uses TRBV7-2 and TRBJ2-7, with no clear D. V shed 4 bases and J shed 5 bases, with 9 bases lying between them. This CDR3 spans 12 amino acids. From germline, CDR1 is SGHTA and CDR2 FQGNSA. The CDR3 coding sequence is TGTGCCAGCAGCTCCCCCAAGCACGAGCAGTACTTC. The encoded protein is CASSSPKHEQYF.

This clonotype appeared a few times. The gene calls are TRBV6-1 and TRBJ2-7; D unclear. V dropped 8 bases and J dropped 4 bases, with 12 bases sitting between them. Germline V gene lookup returns CDR1 MNHNS and CDR2 SASEGT. There are 12 residues in the CDR3. The CDR3 here is CASGESRYEQYF. The CDR3 DNA sequence: TGTGCCAGCGGGGAAAGTCGGTACGAGCAGTACTTC.

This clonotype was recorded many times. V is TRBV29-1 and J is TRBJ1-1; 7 nucleotides align to TRBD1. The trim removed 3 bases at V and 7 bases at J, leaving 5 bases unmatched. CDR1 and CDR2 from the germline V gene are SQVTM and ANQGSEA. This CDR3 has 12 residues. The CDR3 DNA is TGCAGCGTTGAGGGGGACAGTAGTGAAGCTTTCTTT. Amino acids: CSVEGDSSEAFF.